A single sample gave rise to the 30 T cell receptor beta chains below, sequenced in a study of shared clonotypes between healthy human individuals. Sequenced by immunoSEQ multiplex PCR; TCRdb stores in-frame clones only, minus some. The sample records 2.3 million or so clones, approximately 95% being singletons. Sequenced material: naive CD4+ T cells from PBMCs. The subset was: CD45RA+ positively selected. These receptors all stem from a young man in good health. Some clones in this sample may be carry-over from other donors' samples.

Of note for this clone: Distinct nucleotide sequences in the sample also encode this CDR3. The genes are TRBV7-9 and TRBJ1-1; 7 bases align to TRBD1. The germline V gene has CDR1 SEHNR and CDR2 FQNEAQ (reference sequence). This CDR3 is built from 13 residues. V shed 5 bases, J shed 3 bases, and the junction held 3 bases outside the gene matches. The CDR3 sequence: CASSTQGDTEAFF. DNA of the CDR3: TGTGCCAGCAGCACGCAGGGGGACACTGAAGCTTTCTTT.

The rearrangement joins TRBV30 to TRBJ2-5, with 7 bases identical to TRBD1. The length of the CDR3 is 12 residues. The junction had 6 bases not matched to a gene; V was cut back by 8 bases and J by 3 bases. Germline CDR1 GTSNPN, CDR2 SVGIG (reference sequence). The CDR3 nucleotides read TGTGCCCAAGACAGGGTTGAAGAGACCCAGTACTTC. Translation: CAQDRVEETQYF.

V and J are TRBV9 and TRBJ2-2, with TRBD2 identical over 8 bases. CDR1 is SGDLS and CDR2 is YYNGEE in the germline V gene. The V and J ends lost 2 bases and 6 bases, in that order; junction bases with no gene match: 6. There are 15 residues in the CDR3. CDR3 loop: CASSVNGRAAGELFF. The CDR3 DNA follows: TGTGCCAGCAGCGTCAACGGGAGGGCCGCCGGGGAGCTGTTTTTT.

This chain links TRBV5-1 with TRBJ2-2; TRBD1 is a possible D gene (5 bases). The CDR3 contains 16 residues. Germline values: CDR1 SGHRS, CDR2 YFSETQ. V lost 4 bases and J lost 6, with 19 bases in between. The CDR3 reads CASSLDPGSGSGELFF. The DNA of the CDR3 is TGCGCCAGCAGCCTAGACCCGGGTTCAGGGTCCGGGGAGCTGTTTTTT.

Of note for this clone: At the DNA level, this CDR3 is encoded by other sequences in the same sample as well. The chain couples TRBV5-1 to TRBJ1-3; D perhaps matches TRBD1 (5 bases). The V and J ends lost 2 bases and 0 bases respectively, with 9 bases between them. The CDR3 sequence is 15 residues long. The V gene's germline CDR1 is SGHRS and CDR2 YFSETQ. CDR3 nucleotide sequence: TGCGCCAGCAGCTTCTTGGGGGGCTCTGGAAACACCATATATTTT. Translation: CASSFLGGSGNTIYF.

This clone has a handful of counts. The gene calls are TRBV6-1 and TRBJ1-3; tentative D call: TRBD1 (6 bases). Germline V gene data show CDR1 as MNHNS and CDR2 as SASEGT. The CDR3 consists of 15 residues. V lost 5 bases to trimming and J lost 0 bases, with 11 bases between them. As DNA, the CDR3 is TGTGCCAGCAGTCTCCGGACAGTCTCTGGAAACACCATATATTTT. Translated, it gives CASSLRTVSGNTIYF.

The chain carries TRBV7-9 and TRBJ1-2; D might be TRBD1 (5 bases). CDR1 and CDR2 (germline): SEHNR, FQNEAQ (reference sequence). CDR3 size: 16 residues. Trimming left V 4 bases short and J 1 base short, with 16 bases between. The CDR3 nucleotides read TGTGCCAGCAGCTCGACTTCAGGGTCTATTAACTATGGCTACACCTTC. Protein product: CASSSTSGSINYGYTF.

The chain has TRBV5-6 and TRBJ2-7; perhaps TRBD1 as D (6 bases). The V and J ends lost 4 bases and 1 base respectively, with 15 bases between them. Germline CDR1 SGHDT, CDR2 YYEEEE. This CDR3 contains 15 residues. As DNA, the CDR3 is TGTGCCAGCAGCAAAGACAGGATCCCTTCCTACGAGCAGTACTTC. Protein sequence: CASSKDRIPSYEQYF. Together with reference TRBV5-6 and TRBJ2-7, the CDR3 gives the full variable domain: DAGVTQSPTHLIKTRGQQVTLRCSPKSGHDTVSWYQQALGQGPQFIFQYYEEEERQRGNFPDRFSGHQFPNYSSELNVNALLLGDSALYLCASSKDRIPSYEQYFGPGTRLTVT.

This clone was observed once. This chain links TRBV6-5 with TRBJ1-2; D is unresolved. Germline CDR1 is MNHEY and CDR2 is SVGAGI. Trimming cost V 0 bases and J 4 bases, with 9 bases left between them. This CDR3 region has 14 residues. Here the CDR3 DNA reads TGTGCCAGCAGTTACTCACGGGGAATCTATGGCTACACCTTC. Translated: CASSYSRGIYGYTF.

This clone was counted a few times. The CDR3 sequence: CASSSPGRNYGYTF. DNA for the CDR3: TGTGCCAGCAGTTCGCCGGGCCGGAACTATGGCTACACCTTC. The V and J genes are TRBV6-5 and TRBJ1-2; D ambiguous. V was cut by 4 bases and J by 2 bases, with 11 bases left in between. The CDR3 has 14 amino acids. Germline V CDR1 and CDR2: MNHEY, SVGAGI.

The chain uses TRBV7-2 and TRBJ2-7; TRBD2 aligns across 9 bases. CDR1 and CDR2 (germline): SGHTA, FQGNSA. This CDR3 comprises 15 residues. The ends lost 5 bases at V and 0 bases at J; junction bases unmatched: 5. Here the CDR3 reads CASSDSGGISYEQYF. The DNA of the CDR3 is TGTGCCAGCAGCGATAGCGGGGGAATCTCCTACGAGCAGTACTTC.

The CDR3 DNA reads as TGTGCCAGCAGTGAAGCGCTTGGGCCTACGTCCCATGGCTACACCTTC. Amino acids: CASSEALGPTSHGYTF. J is TRBJ1-2 and V is TRBV6-1; no firm D call. The CDR3 covers 16 residues. Trimming stripped 0 bases from V and 6 bases from J, with 17 bases between. Germline V CDR1 and CDR2: MNHNS, SASEGT.

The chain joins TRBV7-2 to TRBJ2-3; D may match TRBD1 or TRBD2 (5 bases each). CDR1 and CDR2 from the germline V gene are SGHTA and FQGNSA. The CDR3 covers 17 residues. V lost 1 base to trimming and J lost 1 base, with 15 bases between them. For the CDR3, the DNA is TGTGCCAGCAGCTTAGGACCTATAGGGACCGGCACAGATACGCAGTATTTT. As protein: CASSLGPIGTGTDTQYF.

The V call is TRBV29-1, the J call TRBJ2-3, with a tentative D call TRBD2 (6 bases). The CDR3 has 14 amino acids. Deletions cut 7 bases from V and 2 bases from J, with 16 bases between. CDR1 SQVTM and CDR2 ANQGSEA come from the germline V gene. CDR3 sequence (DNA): TGCAGCGCGAAGATAGGGACTCTCACAGATACGCAGTATTTT. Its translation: CSAKIGTLTDTQYF.

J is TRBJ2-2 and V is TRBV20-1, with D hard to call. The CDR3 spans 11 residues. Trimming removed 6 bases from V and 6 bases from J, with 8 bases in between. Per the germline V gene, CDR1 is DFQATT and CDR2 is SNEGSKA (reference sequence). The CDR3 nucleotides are TGCAGTGCGAGCAGACCCGGGGAGCTGTTTTTT. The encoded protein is CSASRPGELFF.

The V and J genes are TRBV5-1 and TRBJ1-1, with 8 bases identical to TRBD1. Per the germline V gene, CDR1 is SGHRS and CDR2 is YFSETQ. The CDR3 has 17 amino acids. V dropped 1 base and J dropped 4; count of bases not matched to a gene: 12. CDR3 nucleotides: TGCGCCAGCAGCTTGTATCCAGGGGGCGCCGGGTCCACTGAAGCTTTCTTT. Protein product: CASSLYPGGAGSTEAFF.

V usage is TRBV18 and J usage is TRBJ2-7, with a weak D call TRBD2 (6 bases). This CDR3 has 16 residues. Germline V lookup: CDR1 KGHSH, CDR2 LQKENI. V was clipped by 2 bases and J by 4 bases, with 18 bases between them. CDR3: CASSPAAIAGNYEQYF. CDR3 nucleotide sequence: TGTGCCAGCTCACCAGCCGCAATTGCGGGAAATTACGAGCAGTACTTC.

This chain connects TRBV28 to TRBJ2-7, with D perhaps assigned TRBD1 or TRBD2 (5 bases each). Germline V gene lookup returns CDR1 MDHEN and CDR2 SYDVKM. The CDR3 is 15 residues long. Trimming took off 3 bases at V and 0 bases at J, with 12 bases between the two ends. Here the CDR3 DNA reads TGTGCCAGCAGTTTCCTTGGGGGATTCTCCTACGAGCAGTACTTC. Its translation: CASSFLGGFSYEQYF.

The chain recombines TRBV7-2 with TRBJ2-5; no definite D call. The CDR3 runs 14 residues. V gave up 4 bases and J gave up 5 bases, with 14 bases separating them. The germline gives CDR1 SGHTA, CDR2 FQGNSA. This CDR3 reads CASSSYWPGETQYF. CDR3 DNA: TGTGCCAGCAGCTCTTACTGGCCGGGTGAGACCCAGTACTTC.

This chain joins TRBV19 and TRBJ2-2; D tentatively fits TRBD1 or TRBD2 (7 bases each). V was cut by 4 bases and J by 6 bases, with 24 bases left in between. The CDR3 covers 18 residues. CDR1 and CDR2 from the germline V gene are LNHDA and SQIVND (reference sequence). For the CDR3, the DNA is TGTGCCAGTAGTAGGGCCGGGACAGCCCTTCGGGGGGCCGGGGAGCTGTTTTTT. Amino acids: CASSRAGTALRGAGELFF.

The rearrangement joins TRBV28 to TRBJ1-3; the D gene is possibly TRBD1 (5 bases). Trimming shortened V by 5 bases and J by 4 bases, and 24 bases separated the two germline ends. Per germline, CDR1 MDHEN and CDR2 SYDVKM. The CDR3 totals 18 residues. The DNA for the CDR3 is TGTGCCAGCAGTCCTCCCCCGGGCCCCCAAGGGGCGGGAAACACCATATATTTT. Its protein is CASSPPPGPQGAGNTIYF.

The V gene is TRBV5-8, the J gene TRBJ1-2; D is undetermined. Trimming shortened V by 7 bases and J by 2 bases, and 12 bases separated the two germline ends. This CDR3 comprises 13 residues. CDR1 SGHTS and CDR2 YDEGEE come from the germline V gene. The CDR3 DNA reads TGTGCCAGCGCTGCCCAAAGCAACTATGGCTACACCTTC. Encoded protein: CASAAQSNYGYTF.

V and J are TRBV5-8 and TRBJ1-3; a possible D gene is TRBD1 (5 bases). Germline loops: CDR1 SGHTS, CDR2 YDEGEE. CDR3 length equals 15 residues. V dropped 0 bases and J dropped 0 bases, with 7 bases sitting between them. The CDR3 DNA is TGTGCCAGCAGCTTGGGCAGGGCCTCTGGAAACACCATATATTTT. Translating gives CASSLGRASGNTIYF.

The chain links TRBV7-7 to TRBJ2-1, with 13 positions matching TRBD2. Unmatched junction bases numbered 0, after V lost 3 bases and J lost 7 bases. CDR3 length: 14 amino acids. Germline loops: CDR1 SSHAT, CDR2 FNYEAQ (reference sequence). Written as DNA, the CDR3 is TGTGCCAGCAGCTTGACTAGCGGGAGGAATGAGCAGTTCTTC. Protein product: CASSLTSGRNEQFF.

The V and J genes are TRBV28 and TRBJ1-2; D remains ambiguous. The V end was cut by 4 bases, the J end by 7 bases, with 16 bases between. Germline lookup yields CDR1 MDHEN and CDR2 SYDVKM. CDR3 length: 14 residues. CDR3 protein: CASSSPSLSGGYTF. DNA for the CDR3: TGTGCCAGCAGTTCCCCTTCGCTATCAGGTGGCTACACCTTC.

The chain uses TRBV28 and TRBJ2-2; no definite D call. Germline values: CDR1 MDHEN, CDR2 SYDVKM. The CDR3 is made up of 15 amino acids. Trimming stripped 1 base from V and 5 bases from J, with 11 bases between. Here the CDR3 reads CASSLFRSQTGELFF. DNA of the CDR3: TGTGCCAGCAGTTTATTCAGGTCGCAAACCGGGGAGCTGTTTTTT.

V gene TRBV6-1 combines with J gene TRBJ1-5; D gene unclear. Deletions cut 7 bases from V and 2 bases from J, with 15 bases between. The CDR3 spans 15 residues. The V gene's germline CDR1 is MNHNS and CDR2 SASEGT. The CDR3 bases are TGTGCCAGCACCGAACGGGAGAACGGCAATCAGCCCCAGCATTTT. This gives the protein CASTERENGNQPQHF.

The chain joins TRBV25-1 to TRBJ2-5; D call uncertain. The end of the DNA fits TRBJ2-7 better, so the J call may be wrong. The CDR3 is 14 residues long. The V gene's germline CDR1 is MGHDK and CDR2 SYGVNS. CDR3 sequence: CASSELGELSEQYF. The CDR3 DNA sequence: TGTGCCAGCAGTGAACTTGGTGAGCTATCCGAGCAGTACTTC.

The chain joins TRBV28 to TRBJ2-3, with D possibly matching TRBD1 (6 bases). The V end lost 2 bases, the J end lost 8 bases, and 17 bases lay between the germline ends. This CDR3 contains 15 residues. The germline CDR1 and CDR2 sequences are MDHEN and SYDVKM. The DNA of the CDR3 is TGTGCCAGCAGTTTACAAGACTACCTCAGGGGTACGCAGTATTTT. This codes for CASSLQDYLRGTQYF.

In nucleotides, the CDR3 is TGTGCCAGTAGCTCGGGGACAGACTCCGTTCAGCCCCAGCATTTT. Protein sequence: CASSSGTDSVQPQHF. The chain uses TRBV19 and TRBJ1-5; 7 nucleotides match TRBD1. The CDR3 covers 15 residues. The V gene's germline CDR1 is LNHDA and CDR2 SQIVND (reference sequence). The ends lost 6 bases at V and 6 bases at J; junction bases unmatched: 11. Together with reference TRBV19 and TRBJ1-5, the CDR3 gives the full variable domain: DGGITQSPKYLFRKEGQNVTLSCEQNLNHDAMYWYRQDPGQGLRLIYYSQIVNDFQKGDIAEGYSVSREKKESFPLTVTSAQKNPTAFYLCASSSGTDSVQPQHFGDGTRLSIL.